The present T cell receptor beta chain was sequenced within a study of regulatory T cells in long-lasting Graves disease. With iRepertoire HTBI primers and Arm-PCR of CDR3 regions, TCR beta libraries were built. One entry per CDR3 protein results from TCRdb running MiXCR on the multiplex PCR reads. The sample lists 350,000 to 550,000 distinct CDR3 sequences; 13% to 15% were seen once. Time point described: newly diagnosed GD, antithyroid drugs for less than 3 months. Isolated PBMC RNA provided the starting material for the TCR library. Unmatched junction bases numbered 11, after V lost 7 bases and J lost 3 bases. Germline assignment: CDR1 SGHAT and CDR2 FQNNGV. This CDR3 region has 15 residues. This clonotype was counted ten times or more. A further study also used this sample, focusing on T cells in Graves' hyperthyroidism and ophthalmopathy.

This receptor was identified in a woman aged 50 to 65 with Graves disease. The V call is TRBV11-2, the J call TRBJ2-7; 8 bases are shared with TRBD1. Source: peripheral blood mononuclear cells (PBMCs), taken at new diagnosis, from a patient treated with antithyroid drugs. Here the CDR3 reads CASTNRQGSIYEQYF. CDR3 sequence (DNA): TGTGCCAGCACCAATCGACAGGGGAGTATCTACGAGCAGTACTTC.